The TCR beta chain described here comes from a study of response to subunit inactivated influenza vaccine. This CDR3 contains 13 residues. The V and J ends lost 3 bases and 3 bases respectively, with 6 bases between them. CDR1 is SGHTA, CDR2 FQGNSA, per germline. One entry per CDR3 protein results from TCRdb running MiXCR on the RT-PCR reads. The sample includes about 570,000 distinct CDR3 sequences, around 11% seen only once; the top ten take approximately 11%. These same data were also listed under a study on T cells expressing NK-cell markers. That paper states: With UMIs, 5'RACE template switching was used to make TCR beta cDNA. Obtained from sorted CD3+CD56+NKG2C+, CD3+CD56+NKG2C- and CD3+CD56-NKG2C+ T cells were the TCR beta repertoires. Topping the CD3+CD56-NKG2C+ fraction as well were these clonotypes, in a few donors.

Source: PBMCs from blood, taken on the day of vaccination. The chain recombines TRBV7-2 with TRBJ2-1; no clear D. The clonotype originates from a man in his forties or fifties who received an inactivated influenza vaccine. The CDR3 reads CASSFTDYNEQFF. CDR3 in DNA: TGTGCCAGCAGCTTTACGGACTACAATGAGCAGTTCTTC.